The clone carrying this TCR beta chain appeared a few times. Its antigen is unidentified. These data belong to a study of T cell repertoires in cytomegalovirus infection. On the study more broadly: It can be stated that public TCR beta signatures indicated CMV infection as well as a matching HLA type.

Germline V CDR1 and CDR2: LNHDA, SQIVND (reference sequence). Trimming removed 4 bases from V and 3 bases from J, with 17 bases in between. CDR3 length: 16 amino acids. TCRdb fed the reads into MiXCR, producing one record per CDR3 protein. Here the sample spans 250,000 to 350,000 distinct CDR3 sequences, about 26% being singletons. Whole-study results and caveats: Pooled public TCR beta family frequency picked out CMV carriers with the relevant HLA. HLA-C-restricted TCR beta clonotypes specific for CMV led the ex vivo response.

Sequencing was carried out using PBMCs. The source of this sequence is a human donor in good health (CMV status not recorded). Some clones in this sample may be carry-over from other donors' samples. This chain uses TRBV19 with TRBJ2-3; TRBD2 is a possible D gene (5 bases). DNA of the CDR3: TGTGCCAGTAGTACCGGACTCTCCATAACGACAGATACGCAGTATTTT. This gives the protein CASSTGLSITTDTQYF.